These 5 T cell receptor beta chains were sequenced from one sample in a study of early T cells in non-severe SARS-CoV-2 infection. TCRdb ran MiXCR on the 5' RACE reads and lists one entry per CDR3 protein. The profile covers roughly 29,000 distinct CDR3 sequences, with about 4.5% appearing a single time and around 6.3% taken by the ten largest. The source material was whole blood. The receptors were gathered from an adult who was a healthcare worker with PCR-confirmed SARS-CoV-2 infection or an uninfected control (not recorded which).

About this clonotype: A read error may explain this, as a much larger clone is one base away. This chain uses TRBV6-5 with TRBJ1-4, with 9 positions matching TRBD1. This CDR3 has 15 residues. Germline values: CDR1 MNHEY, CDR2 SVGAGI. The CDR3 nucleotides are TGTGCCAGCAGTTACTCAGGGACAGGGATTGAAAAACTGCTTTTT. Translated: CASSYSGTGIEKLLF.

In this sample, this clonotype turned up many times. The chain has TRBV6-5 and TRBJ2-3, with D perhaps TRBD1 (6 bases). This CDR3 has 14 residues. Germline loops: CDR1 MNHEY, CDR2 SVGAGI. Trimming pared 4 bases from V and 1 base from J, leaving 9 bases between. The CDR3 DNA sequence: TGTGCCAGCAGTTCTCAGGGGCGCACAGATACGCAGTATTTT. It yields the protein CASSSQGRTDTQYF.

This clonotype was recorded at least ten times. The chain carries TRBV24-1 and TRBJ1-1; D is uncertain. The CDR3 is 13 amino acids. In germline, CDR1 is KGHDR, CDR2 SFDVKD. The V and J ends lost 2 bases and 1 base respectively, with 4 bases between them. CDR3 nucleotides: TGTGCCACCAGTGATTACAGGAACACTGAAGCTTTCTTT. This sequence encodes CATSDYRNTEAFF.

This clonotype was seen ten or more times. The rearrangement joins TRBV5-1 to TRBJ2-5; 8 bases align to TRBD2. The CDR3 sequence is 14 residues long. Germline loops: CDR1 SGHRS, CDR2 YFSETQ. V was clipped by 4 bases and J by 2 bases; unmatched bases: 4. CDR3 residues: CASSVSGMQETQYF. In DNA, the CDR3 is TGCGCCAGCAGCGTTAGCGGGATGCAAGAGACCCAGTACTTC. The full variable domain, with the rest looked up from reference TRBV5-1 and TRBJ2-5, is KAGVTQTPRYLIKTRGQQVTLSCSPISGHRSVSWYQQTPGQGLQFLFEYFSETQRNKGNFPGRFSGRQFSNSRSEMNVSTLELGDSALYLCASSVSGMQETQYFGPGTRLLVL.

This clonotype occurred many times. The chain is built from TRBV29-1 and TRBJ1-4; 9 nucleotides align to TRBD1. The CDR3 runs to 12 residues. Looked up from germline, CDR1 is SQVTM and CDR2 is ANQGSEA. J lost 6 bases, V lost 7 bases, and 3 bases had no gene match. CDR3 DNA sequence: TGCAGCGCGTGGGACAGGGATGAAAAACTGTTTTTT. Protein product: CSAWDRDEKLFF.